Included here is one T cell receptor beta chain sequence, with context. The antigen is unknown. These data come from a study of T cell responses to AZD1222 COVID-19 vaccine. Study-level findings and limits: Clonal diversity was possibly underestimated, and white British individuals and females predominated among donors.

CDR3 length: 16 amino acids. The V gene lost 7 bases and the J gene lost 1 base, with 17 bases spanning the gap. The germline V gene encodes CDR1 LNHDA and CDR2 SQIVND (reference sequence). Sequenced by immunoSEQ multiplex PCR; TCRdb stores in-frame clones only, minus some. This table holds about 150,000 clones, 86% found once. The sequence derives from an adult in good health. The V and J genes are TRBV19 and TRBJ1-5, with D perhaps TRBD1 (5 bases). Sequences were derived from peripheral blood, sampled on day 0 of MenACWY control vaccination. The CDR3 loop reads CASIIEGSRSNQPQHF. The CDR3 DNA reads TGTGCCAGTATAATAGAGGGGAGTAGGAGCAATCAGCCCCAGCATTTT.